Each of the 10 T cell receptor beta chains below was sequenced from the same sample in a study of Graves' ophthalmopathy and Graves' hyperthyroidism. The authors amplified TCR beta CDR3 regions from RNA transcripts. An initial RT-PCR round employing HTBI primers preceded a second-round multiplex PCR. TCRdb called the multiplex PCR reads again in MiXCR, with one record for every CDR3 protein. The data hold over 450,000 distinct CDR3 sequences, with over 13% observed a single time. The specimen sequenced was blood. These receptors were collected from a young woman with Graves' ophthalmopathy.

The table lists this clonotype with many counts. The CDR3 loop is CASKPTGNYGYTF. DNA for the CDR3: TGTGCCAGCAAGCCGACAGGAAACTATGGCTACACCTTC. This rearrangement joins TRBV3-1 to TRBJ1-2, with D maybe TRBD1 (6 bases). The CDR3 consists of 13 residues. Germline CDR1 LGHDT, CDR2 YNNKEL (reference sequence). Trimming took off 7 bases at V and 2 bases at J, with 11 bases between the two ends.

This clonotype was recorded at least ten times. The CDR3 DNA reads as TGCAGTGCTCGCGTACCTAAGGGAACTAGGAACACTGAAGCTTTCTTT. This codes for CSARVPKGTRNTEAFF. The rearrangement uses TRBV20-1 and TRBJ1-1; D call uncertain. The CDR3 sequence is 16 residues long. V gave up 5 bases and J gave up 1 base, with 20 bases separating them. Germline V gene data show CDR1 as DFQATT and CDR2 as SNEGSKA (reference sequence).

Comment on this clonotype: The junction departs from the called germline gene at one end, perhaps through a read error. The chain is built from TRBV15 and TRBJ1-1, with 7 positions matching TRBD1. This CDR3 comprises 13 residues. CDR1 LNHNV and CDR2 YYDKDF come from the germline V gene (reference sequence). For the CDR3, the DNA is TGTGCCACCAGCCGAGAGGGACAGAGAGAAGCTTTCTTT. Translating it yields CATSREGQREAFF.

Details on this clonotype: One junction end does not reproduce the germline sequence, and a read error may be involved. In DNA form, the CDR3 reads TGCGCCAGTAGGGCGGGGTTCACCGGGGAGCTGTTTTTT. It is translated as CASRAGFTGELFF. The V and J genes are TRBV19 and TRBJ2-2, with D maybe TRBD2 (6 bases). Germline CDR1 reads LNHDA; CDR2 reads SQIVND (reference sequence). The length of the CDR3 is 13 residues. The whole variable domain, remainder taken from reference TRBV19 and TRBJ2-2, is DGGITQSPKYLFRKEGQNVTLSCEQNLNHDAMYWYRQDPGQGLRLIYYSQIVNDFQKGDIAEGYSVSREKKESFPLTVTSAQKNPTAFYLCASRAGFTGELFFGEGSRLTVL.

There are many counts of this clonotype. The gene calls are TRBV12-3 or TRBV12-4 and TRBJ2-7, with D possibly called TRBD1 or TRBD2 (5 bases each). Trimming took off 6 bases at V and 3 bases at J, with 12 bases between the two ends. This CDR3 is built from 13 residues. As DNA, the CDR3 is TGTGCCAGCAGCACCGGGGCAGTCTACGAGCAGTACTTC. Encoded protein: CASSTGAVYEQYF.

The table lists this clonotype with many counts. V gene TRBV18 combines with J gene TRBJ1-1; TRBD1 is a possible D gene (6 bases). Germline CDR1 reads KGHSH; CDR2 reads LQKENI. This CDR3 is 15 amino acids long. Trimming pared 1 base from V and 3 bases from J, leaving 12 bases between. CDR3 loop: CASSPRQGKDTEAFF. In nucleotides, the CDR3 is TGTGCCAGCTCACCACGTCAGGGGAAGGACACTGAAGCTTTCTTT.

This sequence joins TRBV12-3 or TRBV12-4 and TRBJ2-5, with a weak D call TRBD1 (5 bases). This CDR3 region has 13 residues. The V end was cut by 1 base, the J end by 5 bases, with 8 bases between. The CDR3 here is CASSLEGVETQYF. The CDR3 DNA is TGTGCCAGCAGTTTAGAAGGGGTTGAGACCCAGTACTTC.

Many counts were recorded for this clonotype. The chain couples TRBV20-1 to TRBJ2-7; 13 bases align to TRBD2. The trim removed 5 bases at V and 3 bases at J, leaving 1 base unmatched. CDR3 length equals 13 residues. CDR1 and CDR2 from the germline V gene are DFQATT and SNEGSKA (reference sequence). The CDR3 DNA is TGCAGTGCTTGGACTAGCGGGAGCTACGAGCAGTACTTC. Residues: CSAWTSGSYEQYF.

This clonotype has at least ten counts. V and J are TRBV6-1 and TRBJ2-4; perhaps TRBD1 as D (6 bases). CDR3 length: 13 amino acids. Germline assignment: CDR1 MNHNS and CDR2 SASEGT. V lost 4 bases to trimming and J lost 6 bases, with 10 bases between them. CDR3 sequence reads: CASSVKGGNIQYF. The CDR3 DNA reads as TGTGCCAGCAGTGTTAAAGGGGGAAACATTCAGTACTTC.

This clonotype was seen ten or more times. V usage is TRBV5-1 and J usage is TRBJ1-1, with D unresolved. V lost 1 base to trimming and J lost 0 bases, with 7 bases between them. The CDR3 has 14 residues. CDR1 SGHRS and CDR2 YFSETQ come from the germline V gene. DNA for the CDR3: TGCGCCAGCAGCTTGTCCAGGATGAACACTGAAGCTTTCTTT. This encodes CASSLSRMNTEAFF.